A single sample gave rise to the 10 T cell receptor beta chains below, sequenced in a study of T cell responses to AZD1222 COVID-19 vaccine. TCRdb keeps only in-frame clones here, not all; method: immunoSEQ multiplex PCR. The sample records roughly 97,000 clones, 85% to 90% being singletons. Source: peripheral blood, taken on day 0 of AZD1222 vaccination. The receptors were gathered from an adult in good health.

This chain uses TRBV7-2 with TRBJ2-7; 7 bases are shared with TRBD2. Losses at the gene ends were 5 bases for V and 0 bases for J; bases not matched to a gene: 4. CDR1 and CDR2 (germline): SGHTA, FQGNSA. This CDR3 contains 14 residues. DNA for the CDR3: TGTGCCAGCAGCCCCTGGACTAGCTCCTACGAGCAGTACTTC. Translating it yields CASSPWTSSYEQYF. Together with reference TRBV7-2 and TRBJ2-7, the CDR3 gives the full variable domain: GAGVSQSPSNKVTEKGKDVELRCDPISGHTALYWYRQSLGQGLEFLIYFQGNSAPDKSGLPSDRFSAERTGGSVSTLTIQRTQQEDSAVYLCASSPWTSSYEQYFGPGTRLTVT.

Here the CDR3 DNA reads TGCGCCAGCAGCTTGGGAGGGACAGGGGAACAGCCCCAGCATTTT. As protein: CASSLGGTGEQPQHF. This chain joins TRBV5-1 and TRBJ1-5, with 10 positions matching TRBD1. The CDR3 runs 15 residues. The junction had 4 bases not matched to a gene; V was cut back by 0 bases and J by 7 bases. Germline CDR1 reads SGHRS; CDR2 reads YFSETQ.

The chain employs TRBV11-3 and TRBJ2-1, with 7 bases that match TRBD1. This CDR3 spans 13 amino acids. V dropped 2 bases and J dropped 12; count of bases not matched to a gene: 7. In germline, CDR1 is SGHNT, CDR2 YENEEA. In nucleotides, the CDR3 is TGTGCCAGCAGCTTACAGGAGACAGGGTTGCAGTTCTTC. It translates to CASSLQETGLQFF.

The chain uses TRBV20-1 and TRBJ1-1; TRBD1 might be the D (5 bases). The V gene lost 3 bases and the J gene lost 10 bases, with 24 bases spanning the gap. The CDR3 length is 15 residues. Germline lookup yields CDR1 DFQATT and CDR2 SNEGSKA (reference sequence). CDR3 coding DNA: TGCAGTGCTAGTGGAGGGGCCTCCCTCAAACTACCAGCTTTCTTT. Its translation is CSASGGASLKLPAFF.

For the CDR3, the DNA is TGTGCCAGCAGCGTCGCTAGCGGGATCTATGGCTACACCTTC. Amino acids: CASSVASGIYGYTF. The chain combines TRBV9 with TRBJ1-2; no definite D call. The V gene lost 2 bases and the J gene lost 4 bases, with 12 bases spanning the gap. CDR1 is SGDLS, CDR2 YYNGEE, per germline. The CDR3 covers 14 residues.

The CDR3 region is CASSIMWQGAAPISGANVLTF. DNA of the CDR3: TGCGCCAGCAGCATAATGTGGCAGGGGGCCGCCCCCATCTCTGGGGCCAACGTCCTGACTTTC. The chain couples TRBV5-1 to TRBJ2-6; 8 bases fit TRBD1. Germline trimming cut 4 bases from V and 0 bases from J; bases unmatched to any gene: 18. Germline CDR1 and CDR2: SGHRS and YFSETQ. This CDR3 comprises 21 residues.

V usage is TRBV4-1 and J usage is TRBJ1-6; D unresolved. The ends were cut back, 0 bases at V and 0 bases at J, with 12 bases in the middle. The CDR3 is 18 amino acids. The V gene's germline CDR1 is MGHRA and CDR2 YSYEKL. CDR3 coding DNA: TGCGCCAGCAGCCAAGATAGTGGGGAGAGCTCCTATAATTCACCCCTCCACTTT. The encoded protein is CASSQDSGESSYNSPLHF.

The rearrangement joins TRBV28 to TRBJ1-1; TRBD1 matches 7 bases. The CDR3 consists of 13 residues. Germline values: CDR1 MDHEN, CDR2 SYDVKM. V gave up 6 bases and J gave up 7 bases; unmatched junction bases: 8. As DNA, the CDR3 is TGTGCCAGCAGGGGGACAGCTGAAGTTGAAGCTTTCTTT. The encoded protein is CASRGTAEVEAFF.

The chain has TRBV27 and TRBJ1-2, with D perhaps TRBD1 (5 bases). With 8 bases removed from V and 0 bases from J, the gap between germline ends came to 13 bases. The V gene's germline CDR1 is MNHEY and CDR2 SMNVEV (reference sequence). This CDR3 comprises 14 residues. The CDR3 spells CASRGTLANYGYTF. The DNA for the CDR3 is TGTGCCAGCCGAGGGACGCTTGCTAACTATGGCTACACCTTC.

V and J are TRBV6-1 and TRBJ1-5, with TRBD1 matching over 7 bases. V gave up 0 bases and J gave up 9 bases; unmatched junction bases: 11. This CDR3 is 16 amino acids long. The V gene's germline CDR1 is MNHNS and CDR2 SASEGT. CDR3 amino acids: CASSEAGRGSGRPQHF. For the CDR3, the DNA is TGTGCCAGCAGTGAAGCGGGCAGGGGGAGCGGGCGGCCCCAGCATTTT.